The following is a T cell receptor beta chain sequence with its context. These data belong to a study of blood T cell repertoires in COVID-19. Study-level information: The United States, Italy and Spain provided the acute and convalescent COVID-19 samples. From T cells, B-cell-depleted T cells, or PBMCs came the material, which was cDNA or gDNA.

Germline CDR1 reads MNHEY; CDR2 reads SVGEGT. This CDR3 is 15 amino acids long. Trimming at V came to 5 bases and at J to 2 bases, leaving 6 bases not matched to a gene. As processed by the authors: Reference gene primer amplification gave nucleated cell count estimates. TCRdb keeps only in-frame clones here, not all; method: immunoSEQ multiplex PCR. The V and J calls and clone size were taken over from that table, and D and trimming were inferred from the DNA. The sample yields 300,000 or so clones, roughly 83% seen once. This clonotype was sampled from a woman aged 45-59 years with acute or convalescent COVID-19. V usage is TRBV6-2 or TRBV6-3 and J usage is TRBJ1-1; 9 bases are shared with TRBD1. The sequenced sample consisted of peripheral blood. This chain's CDR3 is CASSRPQGANTEAFF. CDR3 DNA: TGTGCCAGCAGTCGCCCACAGGGGGCTAACACTGAAGCTTTCTTT.